These 27 T cell receptor beta chains share one sample of origin, sequenced in a study of blood T cells in healthy people across ages. Combining a sample-barcoded 5' primer with a J-beta primer mix, a second PCR ran for 7 to 11 cycles. TCRdb reprocessed the 5' RACE reads via MiXCR and lists one record per CDR3 protein. This sample has approximately 800,000 distinct CDR3 sequences; roughly 25% occur once, and the top ten carry more than 3%. These same data were also listed under a study on T cells of mothers and their children.

Source material: blood. All receptors come from a boy aged 5-17 years in good health.

V usage is TRBV14 and J usage is TRBJ2-1; no definite D call. Germline CDR1 SGHDN, CDR2 FVKESK. CDR3 length: 12 residues. V gave up 3 bases and J gave up 10 bases, with 10 bases separating them. This chain's CDR3 is CASSQEGWEQFF. CDR3 coding DNA: TGTGCCAGCAGCCAGGAAGGTTGGGAGCAGTTCTTC.

This clonotype was counted ten times or more. The V gene is TRBV27, the J gene TRBJ1-3; TRBD1 might be the D (6 bases). The CDR3 has 12 residues. Germline assignment: CDR1 MNHEY and CDR2 SMNVEV (reference sequence). V was trimmed by 8 bases and J by 2 bases, leaving 7 bases between them. As DNA, the CDR3 is TGTGCCAGCCGGGGGCCTGGAAACACCATATATTTT. Amino acids: CASRGPGNTIYF.

The chain has TRBV7-9 and TRBJ2-5, with D possibly being TRBD2 (5 bases). Germline assignment: CDR1 SEHNR and CDR2 FQNEAQ (reference sequence). The CDR3 extends over 12 amino acids. Trimming pared 7 bases from V and 1 base from J, leaving 7 bases between. CDR3 in DNA: TGTGCCAGCAACCGGGGCCAAGAGACCCAGTACTTC. This encodes CASNRGQETQYF.

The sample holds a few counts of this clonotype. This chain links TRBV4-1 with TRBJ1-3; no firm D call. V was trimmed by 1 base and J by 8 bases, leaving 9 bases between them. The CDR3 is 13 residues long. The germline gives CDR1 MGHRA, CDR2 YSYEKL. The chain's CDR3 is CASSQVIGDTIYF. The CDR3 DNA sequence: TGCGCCAGCAGCCAAGTTATCGGGGACACCATATATTTT.

The chain is built from TRBV9 and TRBJ2-3, with 10 positions matching TRBD2. CDR3 length: 15 amino acids. Trimming at V came to 2 bases and at J to 2 bases, leaving 2 bases not matched to a gene. Germline CDR1 reads SGDLS; CDR2 reads YYNGEE. The CDR3 coding sequence is TGTGCCAGCAGCGTGAGCGGGGGGGTCACAGATACGCAGTATTTT. Residues: CASSVSGGVTDTQYF.

The chain links TRBV20-1 to TRBJ2-1; 9 bases agree with TRBD1. The J call may be incorrect, as the DNA end agrees better with TRBJ2-7. Germline CDR1 is DFQATT and CDR2 is SNEGSKA (reference sequence). The CDR3 covers 15 residues. The CDR3 spells CSARFGTGLAYEQYF. The CDR3 nucleotides read TGCAGTGCTAGATTCGGGACAGGGCTTGCGTACGAGCAGTACTTC.

This clonotype was detected a few times. V usage is TRBV16 and J usage is TRBJ1-4; tentatively, D is TRBD1 (6 bases). Germline CDR1 reads KGHSY; CDR2 reads FQNENV. V lost 3 bases to trimming and J lost 7 bases, with 12 bases between them. CDR3 length: 14 residues. The CDR3 bases are TGTGCCAGCAGCCACGACAGGAACCCTGAAAAACTGTTTTTT. It codes for CASSHDRNPEKLFF.

This clonotype was detected only a few times. The chain carries TRBV19 and TRBJ2-7, with D unresolved. V lost 5 bases, J lost 0 bases, and 14 bases lay in between. The CDR3 has 15 residues. In germline, CDR1 is LNHDA, CDR2 SQIVND (reference sequence). This CDR3 is CASSGSVESSYEQYF. The CDR3 DNA reads as TGTGCCAGTAGTGGTTCGGTAGAAAGCTCCTACGAGCAGTACTTC.

J is TRBJ1-2 and V is TRBV12-3 or TRBV12-4; perhaps TRBD1 as D (6 bases). This CDR3 is built from 12 residues. V dropped 8 bases and J dropped 8 bases, with 15 bases sitting between them. In DNA, the CDR3 is TGTGCCAGCGGAACACAGGGAGACGGCTACACCTTC. Protein sequence: CASGTQGDGYTF.

The genes are TRBV7-2 and TRBJ2-5; maybe TRBD2 (5 bases). The J call is uncertain, as TRBJ2-7 better fits the DNA end. The germline V gene encodes CDR1 SGHTA and CDR2 FQGNSA. The CDR3 sequence is 15 residues long. CDR3 DNA sequence: TGTGCCAGCAGCTTTAGCATCGCGGGCTCCTACGAGCAGTACTTC. Translated: CASSFSIAGSYEQYF.

V usage is TRBV29-1 and J usage is TRBJ2-5; 7 bases match TRBD1. V shed 6 bases, J shed 7 bases, and the junction held 14 bases outside the gene matches. Germline CDR1 reads SQVTM; CDR2 reads ANQGSEA. This CDR3 comprises 14 residues. DNA for the CDR3: TGCAGCGTAGATGACAGGGTATTATCCCGGACCCAGTACTTC. Amino acids: CSVDDRVLSRTQYF.

The chain uses TRBV19 and TRBJ1-1; no clear D gene. Trimming shortened V by 5 bases and J by 11 bases, and 12 bases separated the two germline ends. From germline, CDR1 is LNHDA and CDR2 SQIVND (reference sequence). This CDR3 has 11 amino acids. The CDR3: CASSLSVAAFF. CDR3 sequence (DNA): TGTGCCAGTAGTCTATCGGTGGCGGCTTTCTTT.

The chain recombines TRBV12-3 or TRBV12-4 with TRBJ2-5; 9 nucleotides match TRBD1. The CDR3 length is 14 residues. The V and J ends lost 7 bases and 4 bases, in that order; junction bases with no gene match: 7. In DNA, the CDR3 is TGTGCCAGCAAAAACACAGGGGGCACAGAGACCCAGTACTTC. This sequence encodes CASKNTGGTETQYF.

J is TRBJ2-5 and V is TRBV15, with 7 bases lining up with TRBD1. The DNA end is a closer match to TRBJ2-1, so the J assignment may be wrong. This CDR3 contains 16 residues. Germline V lookup: CDR1 LNHNV, CDR2 YYDKDF (reference sequence). CDR3 residues: CATSRSGQAPGNEQFF. The DNA of the CDR3 is TGTGCCACCAGCAGGTCCGGACAGGCCCCGGGCAATGAGCAGTTCTTC.

A word on this clonotype: A much larger clone lies one base from this, so it may be a read error. The chain employs TRBV21-1 and TRBJ1-1; the DNA was not compared with TRBD1, the D call given in the table. TRBV21-1 counts as a pseudogene. The CDR3 consists of 16 residues. CDR3 sequence reads: CVSSKLPPATELEAFF. The CDR3 coding sequence is TGTGTCAGCAGCAAGCTCCCACCAGCGACAGAGCTAGAAGCTTTCTTT.

V gene TRBV6-2 or TRBV6-3 combines with J gene TRBJ2-7; 9 bases are a match to TRBD1. After removal of 7 bases from V and 3 bases from J, the junction contained 10 bases not matched to a gene. Germline CDR1 MNHEY, CDR2 SVGEGT. The CDR3 spans 15 residues. CDR3 sequence: CASTQLGQGDYEQYF. For the CDR3, the DNA is TGTGCCAGCACCCAGTTGGGACAGGGCGACTACGAGCAGTACTTC.

This clonotype is a singleton in its sample. This chain connects TRBV3-1 to TRBJ2-5; D might be TRBD2 (6 bases). The CDR3 loop spans 14 amino acids. Trimming took off 6 bases at V and 0 bases at J, with 11 bases between the two ends. Germline V gene lookup returns CDR1 LGHDT and CDR2 YNNKEL (reference sequence). CDR3 loop: CASRPAGYQETQYF. CDR3 DNA sequence: TGTGCCAGCAGGCCGGCGGGGTACCAAGAGACCCAGTACTTC.

The chain uses TRBV29-1 and TRBJ1-1; no firm D call. V lost 5 bases and J 4 bases, leaving 8 bases between the germline ends. This CDR3 has 11 residues. Germline lookup yields CDR1 SQVTM and CDR2 ANQGSEA. CDR3 bases: TGCAGCGTTCAGGAAGGCACTGAAGCTTTCTTT. Translated: CSVQEGTEAFF.

This clonotype was detected ten times or more. The V call is TRBV4-3, the J call TRBJ2-6; D call uncertain. The CDR3 has 16 amino acids. Per germline, CDR1 LGHNA and CDR2 YSLEER. V was shortened by 0 bases and J by 0 bases, with 6 bases between the two germline ends. The CDR3 DNA reads TGCGCCAGCAGCCAAGATATGGGCTCTGGGGCCAACGTCCTGACTTTC. Translation: CASSQDMGSGANVLTF.

The chain uses TRBV7-3 and TRBJ2-5, with D perhaps matching TRBD1 (6 bases). The J call may not be correct, given that the DNA end is closer to TRBJ2-1. The CDR3 runs to 16 residues. The germline V gene has CDR1 SGHTA and CDR2 FQGTGA. Here the CDR3 reads CASSLRGRQVGVEQFF. The CDR3 nucleotides are TGTGCCAGCAGCTTAAGGGGTAGACAGGTTGGTGTTGAGCAGTTCTTC.

The V and J genes are TRBV4-2 and TRBJ2-5, with D possibly being TRBD2 (6 bases). Germline loops: CDR1 LGHNA, CDR2 YNFKEQ. The CDR3 contains 14 residues. V was clipped by 6 bases and J by 2 bases, with 13 bases between them. The CDR3: CASRNPGRQETQYF. Here the CDR3 DNA reads TGTGCCAGCAGAAATCCCGGGAGACAAGAGACCCAGTACTTC.

The CDR3 spells CASSEGTTYNEQFF. The CDR3 DNA is TGTGCCAGCAGTGAGGGGACGACTTACAATGAGCAGTTCTTC. V is TRBV2 and J is TRBJ2-5, with D perhaps assigned TRBD1 or TRBD2 (5 bases each). Matching the DNA end better, TRBJ2-1 makes the J call doubtful. The CDR3 length is 14 residues. Germline V gene data show CDR1 as SNHLY and CDR2 as FYNNEI.

The chain links TRBV19 to TRBJ1-5; no clear D gene. Germline lookup yields CDR1 LNHDA and CDR2 SQIVND (reference sequence). Trimming took off 7 bases at V and 0 bases at J, with 10 bases between the two ends. CDR3 length: 14 amino acids. Written as DNA, the CDR3 is TGTGCCAGTACGTTTGATCCTAGCAATCAGCCCCAGCATTTT. Encoded protein: CASTFDPSNQPQHF.

The V and J genes are TRBV7-8 and TRBJ2-5; 7 bases are shared with TRBD1. Germline V gene lookup returns CDR1 SGHVS and CDR2 FQNEAQ. The CDR3 sequence is 14 residues long. The ends lost 5 bases at V and 3 bases at J; junction bases unmatched: 6. CDR3 sequence: CASSLRDSKETQYF. The CDR3, as DNA: TGTGCCAGCAGCCTACGGGACAGCAAAGAGACCCAGTACTTC. Together with reference TRBV7-8 and TRBJ2-5, the CDR3 gives the full variable domain: GAGVSQSPRYKVAKRGQDVALRCDPISGHVSLFWYQQALGQGPEFLTYFQNEAQLDKSGLPSDRFFAERPEGSVSTLKIQRTQQEDSAVYLCASSLRDSKETQYFGPGTRLLVL.

This clonotype was found a few times. V gene TRBV20-1 combines with J gene TRBJ2-7; 9 bases align to TRBD1. Germline CDR1 DFQATT, CDR2 SNEGSKA (reference sequence). CDR3 length: 13 amino acids. The V segment lost 5 bases and the J segment 6 bases; nucleotides outside the gene matches: 8. In DNA, the CDR3 is TGCAGTGCTCTCCGGGACAGGGACGGCGAGCAGTACTTC. Its translation: CSALRDRDGEQYF.

The chain is built from TRBV4-1 and TRBJ2-1; 10 bases match TRBD2. This CDR3 has 16 residues. Trimming at V came to 1 base and at J to 7 bases, leaving 7 bases not matched to a gene. Per germline, CDR1 MGHRA and CDR2 YSYEKL. This chain's CDR3 is CASSQVGLAGVNEQFF. In DNA, the CDR3 is TGCGCCAGCAGCCAAGTTGGGCTAGCGGGAGTTAATGAGCAGTTCTTC.

Turning to this clonotype: The junction differs from germline at one of its ends, possibly a read error. The genes are TRBV2 and TRBJ2-7; the match to TRBD1 covers 7 bases. The length of the CDR3 is 13 residues. CDR1 is SNHLY, CDR2 FYNNEI, per germline. This chain's CDR3 is CASSGTVSYEQYF. The CDR3, as DNA: TGCGCCAGCAGTGGGACAGTAAGTTACGAGCAGTACTTC.